One T cell receptor beta chain is described in this entry. The identical CDR3 is also encoded by other nucleotide sequences in the sample. The data were obtained in a study of blood T cell repertoires in COVID-19. This table comes from immunoSEQ multiplex PCR, and its TCRdb copy is limited to in-frame clones, with some not included. Of 150,000 to 200,000 clones listed, approximately 86% are singletons. The CDR3 is made up of 13 amino acids. V gave up 1 base and J gave up 3 bases, with 7 bases separating them. The germline V gene has CDR1 SGHRS and CDR2 YFSETQ. Sequences were obtained from peripheral blood. This chain connects TRBV5-1 to TRBJ1-2; a possible D gene is TRBD1 (5 bases). The receptor's source is a man aged 55 to 70 with acute or convalescent COVID-19. As DNA, the CDR3 is TGCGCCAGCAGCTTGACGGGGGACTATGGCTACACCTTC. Its protein is CASSLTGDYGYTF.